What follows are 27 T cell receptor beta chains derived from one specimen sequenced in a study of cytomegalovirus exposure and HLA in healthy donors. Profiling relied on immunoSEQ multiplex PCR, and the TCRdb table lists in-frame clones only, not all of them. Here the sample spans roughly 270,000 clones, 85% to 90% being singletons. Sequenced: PBMCs. The source of these receptors is a woman aged 18-29 years in good health and CMV-seronegative.

This chain uses TRBV5-1 with TRBJ1-1; D call uncertain. The CDR3 sequence is 17 residues long. V lost 4 bases and J 1 base, leaving 20 bases between the germline ends. In germline, CDR1 is SGHRS, CDR2 YFSETQ. The CDR3 DNA sequence: TGCGCCAGCAGCCGGAGCCTAATTACATTGGGGAACACTGAAGCTTTCTTT. Protein product: CASSRSLITLGNTEAFF.

The J gene is TRBJ2-7, the V gene TRBV28; 7 bases align to TRBD2. The J segment lost 2 bases and the V segment lost 5 bases, leaving 9 bases of the junction unmatched. The CDR3 covers 15 residues. Germline-derived CDR1 and CDR2 are MDHEN and SYDVKM. The CDR3 DNA reads as TGTGCCAGCAGTCCCTGGGGCGGGGGTCCCTACGAGCAGTACTTC. Its translation: CASSPWGGGPYEQYF.

This chain links TRBV28 with TRBJ2-1; possible D gene TRBD2, 6 bases. The germline V gene has CDR1 MDHEN and CDR2 SYDVKM. Trimming left V 6 bases short and J 7 bases short, with 19 bases between. The CDR3 extends over 15 amino acids. Written as DNA, the CDR3 is TGTGCCAGCAGGGTCCAAGGTGGGGGGAATAATGAGCAGTTCTTC. This translates into CASRVQGGGNNEQFF.

The rearrangement uses TRBV15 and TRBJ2-3; 12 positions match TRBD2. The CDR3 is made up of 20 amino acids. CDR1 LNHNV and CDR2 YYDKDF come from the germline V gene (reference sequence). V gave up 2 bases and J gave up 3 bases; unmatched junction bases: 15. The CDR3 region is CATSRKPATATSGSTDTQYF. CDR3 bases: TGTGCCACCAGCAGAAAGCCCGCCACCGCGACTAGCGGGAGTACAGATACGCAGTATTTT.

This sequence joins TRBV11-3 and TRBJ2-7; D unclear. The CDR3 is 15 residues long. Germline CDR1 and CDR2: SGHNT and YENEEA. V was trimmed by 0 bases and J by 0 bases, leaving 9 bases between them. The DNA of the CDR3 is TGTGCCAGCAGCTTAGATCGCCGGAGCTCCTACGAGCAGTACTTC. Translating it yields CASSLDRRSSYEQYF.

This chain uses TRBV6-6 with TRBJ2-7; 8 bases line up with TRBD1. V lost 7 bases, J lost 7 bases, and 6 bases stayed unmatched. CDR1 is MNHNY and CDR2 is SVGAGI in the germline V gene (reference sequence). This CDR3 contains 12 residues. CDR3 DNA sequence: TGTGCCAGCACCCAGGGGGCGAGTGAGCAGTACTTC. Translated, it gives CASTQGASEQYF.

This clone occurred a few times. The gene calls are TRBV25-1 and TRBJ1-6; D may be TRBD1 (6 bases). Germline loops: CDR1 MGHDK, CDR2 SYGVNS. Trimming cost V 5 bases and J 10 bases, with 15 bases left between them. This CDR3 is built from 14 residues. CDR3 nucleotide sequence: TGTGCCAGCAGTACAGGGTTCCTTGGGTCACCCCTCCACTTT. This translates into CASSTGFLGSPLHF.

V gene TRBV25-1 combines with J gene TRBJ1-2; tentative D call: TRBD1 (6 bases). In germline, CDR1 is MGHDK, CDR2 SYGVNS. The CDR3 spans 15 residues. The V end lost 3 bases, the J end lost 4 bases, and 15 bases lay between the germline ends. The CDR3 is CASSEDRNPFYGYTF. In DNA form, the CDR3 reads TGTGCCAGCAGTGAGGACAGAAATCCCTTCTATGGCTACACCTTC.

J is TRBJ2-5 and V is TRBV12-5; a weak D match, TRBD1 (6 bases). CDR3 length: 16 amino acids. Trimming pared 5 bases from V and 0 bases from J, leaving 16 bases between. Germline V lookup: CDR1 LGHNT, CDR2 FRNRAP. This CDR3 is CASGPRQAKYQETQYF. DNA for the CDR3: TGTGCTAGTGGTCCCAGACAGGCGAAGTACCAAGAGACCCAGTACTTC. Based on the CDR3 plus reference TRBV12-5 and TRBJ2-5, the full variable domain is DARVTQTPRHKVTEMGQEVTMRCQPILGHNTVFWYRQTMMQGLELLAYFRNRAPLDDSGMPKDRFSAEMPDATLATLKIQPSEPRDSAVYFCASGPRQAKYQETQYFGPGTRLLVL.

The chain uses TRBV5-5 and TRBJ2-7; 10 positions agree with TRBD1. Germline loops: CDR1 SGHKS, CDR2 YYEKEE (reference sequence). The V gene end was trimmed by 2 bases and the J gene end by 3 bases; junction bases not matched to a gene: 5. The CDR3 contains 15 residues. CDR3 coding DNA: TGTGCCAGCAGCTTTACGGGACAGGGGATCTACGAGCAGTACTTC. Its translation is CASSFTGQGIYEQYF.

V and J are TRBV25-1 and TRBJ1-2; 11 nucleotides agree with TRBD1. This CDR3 spans 14 amino acids. CDR1 is MGHDK, CDR2 SYGVNS, per germline. V lost 4 bases to trimming and J lost 7 bases; unmatched junction nucleotides: 5. CDR3 protein: CASSVGQGARGYTF. The CDR3 DNA follows: TGTGCCAGCAGTGTAGGACAGGGGGCTCGTGGCTACACCTTC.

On this clone itself: Because the CDR3's place on the DNA is in doubt, the DNA is left out and the CDR3 is given as listed by TCRdb. The chain has TRBV7-3 and TRBJ2-1; TRBD2 reflects the table's D call only, with no check against the DNA. The CDR3 contains 14 residues when both ends are counted. The germline V gene has CDR1 SGHTA and CDR2 FQGTGA. The CDR3 loop is CASSLFGPGTSLFF.

The chain is built from TRBV6-5 and TRBJ1-1; D is possibly TRBD1 (6 bases). Deletions cut 5 bases from V and 5 bases from J, with 18 bases between. Germline V gene lookup returns CDR1 MNHEY and CDR2 SVGAGI. CDR3 size: 15 residues. In DNA, the CDR3 is TGTGCCAGCAGTCCCCCGGCCGGGGGGGCAACTGAAGCTTTCTTT. Protein: CASSPPAGGATEAFF.

The J gene is TRBJ2-2, the V gene TRBV6-4, with a weak D call TRBD1 (6 bases). Germline V gene data show CDR1 as MRHNA and CDR2 as SNTAGT. The CDR3 sequence is 18 residues long. Trimming pared 6 bases from V and 6 bases from J, leaving 26 bases between. DNA for the CDR3: TGTGCCAGCAGCCCCGCTACCGGGCAGGGGTGGTTGTCCGGGGAGCTGTTTTTT. Its protein is CASSPATGQGWLSGELFF.

This clone was seen a few times. The gene calls are TRBV6-5 and TRBJ1-2; 7 nucleotides line up with TRBD1. The V gene's germline CDR1 is MNHEY and CDR2 SVGAGI. The V and J ends lost 6 bases and 2 bases, in that order; junction bases with no gene match: 3. The CDR3 contains 13 residues. CDR3 sequence reads: CASRTGENYGYTF. The CDR3, as DNA: TGTGCCAGCAGAACAGGGGAGAACTATGGCTACACCTTC.

This chain joins TRBV19 and TRBJ2-3; TRBD2 matches at 11 bases. V trimming: 5 bases; J trimming: 0 bases; junction bases outside the gene matches: 7. Per the germline V gene, CDR1 is LNHDA and CDR2 is SQIVND (reference sequence). CDR3 length equals 17 residues. CDR3 coding DNA: TGTGCCAGTAGTGAGGGACTAGCGGTACCTAGCACAGATACGCAGTATTTT. This translates into CASSEGLAVPSTDTQYF.

The chain recombines TRBV27 with TRBJ2-3, with 12 bases matching TRBD2. V was clipped by 6 bases and J by 4 bases; unmatched bases: 14. CDR1 and CDR2 from the germline V gene are MNHEY and SMNVEV (reference sequence). The CDR3 is 18 residues long. CDR3 in DNA: TGTGCCAGCAGCAGACTAGCGGGAGTGCCCAGGGTGGCAGATACGCAGTATTTT. Translated: CASSRLAGVPRVADTQYF.

This chain joins TRBV27 and TRBJ2-1; D perhaps matches TRBD1 (5 bases). Germline assignment: CDR1 MNHEY and CDR2 SMNVEV (reference sequence). V was shortened by 4 bases and J by 6 bases, with 10 bases between the two germline ends. The CDR3 totals 13 residues. Here the CDR3 DNA reads TGTGCCAGCAGTTCCAGGGTGGGCAATGAGCAGTTCTTC. Translation gives CASSSRVGNEQFF.

The sample holds one count of this clone. The gene calls are TRBV5-1 and TRBJ2-5, with 11 bases aligning to TRBD1. Looked up from germline, CDR1 is SGHRS and CDR2 is YFSETQ. CDR3 length equals 15 residues. After removal of 4 bases from V and 4 bases from J, the junction contained 6 bases not matched to a gene. The CDR3 region has the DNA TGCGCCAGCAGCGCTGGACAGGGGGCTGGAGAGACCCAGTACTTC. It codes for CASSAGQGAGETQYF.

The count of this clone is one. V is TRBV6-5 and J is TRBJ2-3; 7 bases match TRBD1. Germline V gives CDR1 MNHEY, CDR2 SVGAGI. The CDR3 sequence is 15 residues long. The junction had 8 bases not matched to a gene; V was cut back by 5 bases and J by 3 bases. CDR3 in amino acids: CASSHIGTATDTQYF. DNA for the CDR3: TGTGCCAGCAGTCATATAGGGACAGCTACAGATACGCAGTATTTT.

This clone was seen more than once but under ten times. The V call is TRBV27, the J call TRBJ2-7, with 10 positions matching TRBD1. V gave up 2 bases and J gave up 3 bases; unmatched junction bases: 4. This CDR3 comprises 15 residues. Germline-derived CDR1 and CDR2 are MNHEY and SMNVEV (reference sequence). CDR3 sequence: CASSLRDRGLYEQYF. The CDR3 DNA reads TGTGCCAGCAGTTTAAGGGACAGGGGACTCTACGAGCAGTACTTC.

The rearrangement joins TRBV2 to TRBJ1-5; weak D call: TRBD1 (6 bases). The V and J ends lost 5 bases and 0 bases respectively, with 17 bases between them. Germline-derived CDR1 and CDR2 are SNHLY and FYNNEI. The CDR3 runs to 17 residues. CDR3 bases: TGTGCCAGCAGTCCCACAGGACAGTTATATAGCAATCAGCCCCAGCATTTT. The encoded protein is CASSPTGQLYSNQPQHF.

The chain joins TRBV10-2 to TRBJ2-7; TRBD2 matches at 13 bases. CDR1 is WSHSY and CDR2 is SAAADI in the germline V gene. CDR3 length equals 15 residues. V was pared by 9 bases and J by 1 base, with 6 bases of the junction left unmatched. CDR3 region: CASPGLAGFSYEQYF. The CDR3 bases are TGCGCCAGTCCGGGACTAGCGGGATTTTCCTACGAGCAGTACTTC.

The chain links TRBV5-1 to TRBJ1-1; 11 bases fit TRBD1. V dropped 4 bases and J dropped 5; count of bases not matched to a gene: 16. The V gene's germline CDR1 is SGHRS and CDR2 YFSETQ. The CDR3 is made up of 18 amino acids. The CDR3 DNA reads TGCGCCAGCAGCCGATTCGGGACAGGGGGATTTGGTGTGACTGAAGCTTTCTTT. Translation: CASSRFGTGGFGVTEAFF.

The J gene is TRBJ2-7, the V gene TRBV2, with 10 nucleotides matching TRBD1. Trimming at V came to 4 bases and at J to 3 bases, leaving 18 bases not matched to a gene. This CDR3 region has 19 residues. CDR1 and CDR2 from the germline V gene are SNHLY and FYNNEI. CDR3 sequence: CASSVSRQRDRGGFYEQYF. CDR3 nucleotides: TGTGCCAGCAGTGTTTCCAGGCAAAGGGACAGGGGAGGCTTCTACGAGCAGTACTTC.

This chain connects TRBV27 to TRBJ1-5, with 7 bases aligning to TRBD1. After removal of 5 bases from V and 5 bases from J, the junction contained 15 bases not matched to a gene. Germline loops: CDR1 MNHEY, CDR2 SMNVEV (reference sequence). The CDR3 consists of 17 residues. The CDR3 DNA is TGTGCCAGCAGTCCTTCAGGAGGGGGCGGATTTTATCAGCCCCAGCATTTT. It is translated as CASSPSGGGGFYQPQHF.

Only one count was recorded for this clone. The rearrangement uses TRBV7-2 and TRBJ2-1, with 8 bases identical to TRBD2. With 3 bases clipped from V and 9 bases from J, the junction kept 10 bases outside the gene matches. The CDR3 consists of 15 residues. Germline V CDR1 and CDR2: SGHTA, FQGNSA. CDR3: CASSFSSSGGAEQFF. The CDR3 nucleotides are TGTGCCAGCAGCTTTTCGTCGTCGGGAGGGGCTGAGCAGTTCTTC.